The sequence of this TCR beta chain was determined in a study of OX40 agonist ivuxolimab in advanced cancers. Background on the whole study: Ivuxolimab was an agonistic, fully human IgG2 monoclonal antibody directed against OX40 (CD134), a costimulatory receptor. Intravenous ivuxolimab was administered to patients every 2 weeks at six dose levels: 0.01, 0.1, 0.3, 1.5, 3 and 10 mg/kg. Of the roughly 51 patients in dose escalation, approximately 20 had hepatocellular carcinoma, some 15 had melanoma, 9 had renal cell carcinoma and 9 had head and neck cancer. In the dose-escalation cohort, 70% to 90% of patients were male, and the mean age was 60 years with a range of roughly 23 to 79. Patients were allowed to have had prior anti-PD-1, anti-PD-L1 or anti-CTLA-4 therapy, and approximately 40% of the dose-escalation patients had previously received checkpoint inhibitors. Partial responses occurred in three dose-escalation patients, of whom one had hepatocellular carcinoma and two had cutaneous melanoma. Peripheral TCRbeta sequencing was intended to test whether TCR sequence diversity was altered and clonal T-cell expansion was caused by ivuxolimab. The paper reports the monotherapy dose-escalation portion (N of about 47 patients) of the phase I ivuxolimab trial. Points the paper makes about the study in general: Low levels of normalized T-cell clonal expansion were also seen in some patients who did not respond. At doses from 0.1 to 3.0 mg/kg, clonal expansion was seen in both CD4+ and CD8+ blood T cells between baseline and week 6. On average, CD8+ T cells showed more expanded clones than CD4+ T cells after ivuxolimab. Antigen specificity was not determined for the clonally expanded peripheral T cells. Partial responders in the 0.1-3.0 mg/kg groups had among the lowest normalized peripheral clonal expansion, especially among CD8+ T cells.

For sequencing of the TCRbeta CDR3 region, genomic DNA was extracted from the sorted cells. The immunoSEQ Assay was used to sequence the TCRbeta CDR3 regions. TCRdb's version of the immuneACCESS table is confined to in-frame rearrangements and falls short of the full clone set. An unresolved V gene accounts for under half of the shortfall where checked; the remainder is of unknown origin. The sample yields 15,000 to 20,000 clones; approximately 84% were counted once. Over 30% of the sample belongs to the ten largest clones. On this clone: Its target antigen remains unknown. No much larger clone is present one base from it, and per-base qualities are unavailable.

The trial excluded patients who had a history of autoimmune disease or were on systemic immunosuppression. In every dose cohort, peripheral blood was drawn for TCR sequencing at baseline, cycle 4 day 1, and cycle 7 day 1. Samples were obtained from an open-label, multicenter, first-in-human phase I dose-escalation trial of ivuxolimab. Adults with locally advanced or metastatic head and neck squamous cell, hepatocellular, melanoma or renal cell carcinoma were enrolled in the trial. Before TCR sequencing, CD4+ T cells and CD8+ T cells from peripheral blood were sorted into separate populations. The V end gives up 8 bases and the J end 0 bases, leaving 6 bases in the junction not matched to a gene. Spanning cysteine to phenylalanine, the CDR3 consists of 14 amino acids. This entry keeps only the CDR3 DNA: 42 bases, framed from base 1. In the germline V gene (reference sequence), CDR1 corresponds to GTSNPN and CDR2 to SVGIG.

The chain is encoded by TRBV30 joined to TRBJ1-3, with 8 bases matching TRBD1. This sequence was found in an adult with an advanced solid tumor such as melanoma, head and neck, liver or kidney cancer. Sequencing was performed on CD4+ or CD8+ T cells sorted from blood, taken in a trial of the OX40 agonist ivuxolimab. The CDR3 region has the sequence CAGQGGLSGNTIYF. The DNA is TGTGCCGGACAGGGTGGTCTCTCTGGAAACACCATATATTTT. The CDR3 plus the reference TRBV30 and TRBJ1-3 genes for the other parts give the full variable domain: SQTIHQWPATLVQPVGSPLSLECTVEGTSNPNLYWYRQAAGRGLQLLFYSVGIGQISSEVPQNLSASRPQDRQFILSSKKLLLSDSGFYLCAGQGGLSGNTIYFGEGSWLTVV.